The present T cell receptor beta chain was sequenced within a study of identical twins. Germline-derived CDR1 and CDR2 are MNHEY and SMNVEV (reference sequence). The trim removed 5 bases at V and 14 bases at J, leaving 9 bases unmatched. The CDR3 has 13 residues. Template switching introduced a universal primer site, and the cDNA bore unique molecular identifiers. TCRdb redid the calling of the 5' RACE reads with MiXCR, one entry per CDR3 protein. This sample carries hundreds of thousands of distinct CDR3 sequences, 10% to 15% of them seen once, and the ten largest clones take around 1.5%. Separately, the same data were catalogued under a study of yellow fever vaccine responses in identical twins.

V and J are TRBV27 and TRBJ1-6, with 7 bases that match TRBD1. The clonotype was recovered from a woman aged 18-35 years in good health. The specimen was PBMCs. The CDR3 nucleotides read TGTGCCAGCAGTCCCAGACAGGGTCGAACCCTCCACTTT. Its protein product is CASSPRQGRTLHF.